This T cell receptor (beta chain) was sequenced during a study of CD8+CD57+ T cells in acquired aplastic anemia. As for the study in general: The average for DNA from sorted CD4+ and CD8+ cells was roughly 3 ug. Study-wide points: Patients had twenty-nine CD8+ CDR3 sequences in common with controls (the shared set).

The table lists this clonotype with many counts. No antigen is known for it. CD8+CD57+ cell expansion had been shown by flow cytometry in patients chosen for sequencing. Everyone among the patients had severe acquired aplastic anemia. Per germline, CDR1 SGHRS and CDR2 YFSETQ. CDR3 size: 15 residues. After removal of 0 bases from V and 3 bases from J, the junction contained 4 bases not matched to a gene. Researchers used genomic DNA as the template to profile TCR beta VDJ and CDR3. TCRdb re-called the reads through MiXCR, storing one row per CDR3 protein. The sample has about 160,000 distinct CDR3 sequences; around half are singletons.

This TCR derives from a human donor with aplastic anemia. Source material: sorted CD4+, CD8+, or CD8+CD57+ T cells (not recorded which) from PBMCs. V and J are TRBV5-1 and TRBJ2-7, with 9 positions matching TRBD1. The CDR3 coding sequence is TGCGCCAGCAGCTTGGGGGGACAGGGATACTACGAGCAGTACTTC. Its protein product is CASSLGGQGYYEQYF.